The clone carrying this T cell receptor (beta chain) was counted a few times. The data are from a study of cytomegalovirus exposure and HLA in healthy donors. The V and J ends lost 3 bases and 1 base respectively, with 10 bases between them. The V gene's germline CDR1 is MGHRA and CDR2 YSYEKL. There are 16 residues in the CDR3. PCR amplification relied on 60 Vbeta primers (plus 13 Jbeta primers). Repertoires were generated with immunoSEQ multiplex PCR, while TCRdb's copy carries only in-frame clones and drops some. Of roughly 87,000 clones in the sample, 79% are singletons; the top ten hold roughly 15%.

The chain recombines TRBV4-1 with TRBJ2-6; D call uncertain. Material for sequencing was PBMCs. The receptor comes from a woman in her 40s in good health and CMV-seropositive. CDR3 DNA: TGCGCCAGCAGCCAGGGCCCAGGATCTGGGGCCAACGTCCTGACTTTC. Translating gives CASSQGPGSGANVLTF.